This T cell receptor (beta chain) was found in a study of shared clonotypes between healthy human individuals. Remarks on this clone: The target antigen is unknown.

Adult Caucasians living in Nashville, Tennessee made up all of the donors. Evenly divided among several immunoSEQ plates was the genomic DNA of each subset. Generated by immunoSEQ multiplex PCR, the TCRdb table keeps only in-frame clones and is missing some. This sample has approximately 110,000 clones, with roughly 66% found just once. CDR1 and CDR2 from the germline V gene are MNHEY and SMNVEV (reference sequence). The V gene end was trimmed by 5 bases and the J gene end by 3 bases; junction bases not matched to a gene: 5. This CDR3 contains 16 residues. Study-wide points: Specimens sampled were limited to blood, with tissue repertoires likely differing. Estimated clonotype richness was generally higher in naive than memory subsets.

Specimen: memory CD8+ T cells sorted from blood. Stated subset: CD45RO+ cells pooled with CCR7-negative TemRA cells. The rearrangement links TRBV27 to TRBJ2-7, with 15 bases identical to TRBD2. The TCR was taken from a young woman in good health. The CDR3 nucleotides are TGTGCCAGCAGTCCGGGACTAGCGGGGGGACTCTACGAGCAGTACTTC. This sequence encodes CASSPGLAGGLYEQYF.